These T cell receptor beta chains were read from a single sample in a study of PD-1 blockade in classical Hodgkin lymphoma. The repertoire was sequenced with immunoSEQ multiplex PCR; TCRdb's copy has only in-frame clones and lacks some. This sample carries about 150,000 clones, about 81% of them seen once, and the ten largest clones take about 9.3%. Source: peripheral blood mononuclear cells (PBMCs), taken before the second cycle of nivolumab. The receptors stem from a human donor with classical Hodgkin lymphoma. Each CDR3 is given without its conserved first and last residue.

TRBV6-5 | ASGWGGLNTGELF
TRBV7-9 | ASSLHRAAYNEQF
TRBV10-3 | AISQKGNVNYEQY
TRBV2 | ASSEGRGAFGETQY
TRBV5-1 | ASSLGAGPYEQY
TRBV6-5 | ASSPERSIGEQY
TRBV6-5 | ASSYSGQGNTEAF
TRBV20-1 | SARMVPEAF
TRBV2 | ASSDLASTDTQY
TRBV18 | ASSPGQGNEKLF
TRBV6-6 | ASSYEGQGVSGYT
TRBV5-1 | ASSLSVQGAWEKLF
TRBV10-1 | ASSDGPQAF
TRBV27 | ASRSLAPGTDTQY
TRBV6-5 | ASKGSVTGELF
TRBV5-5 | ASSLFGTGVEGYT
TRBV19 | ASSIVGGEGQPQH
TRBV6-5 | ASSYTLAGGPQF
TRBV7-2 | ASRLAGVDEQF
TRBV6-5 | ASSSLLLGGELF
TRBV7-6 | ASAPMAGANQPQH
TRBV2 | ASSVELPVFLGSRGQPQH
TRBV5-1 | ASSFSPGTGNTEAF
TRBV27 | ASSPRLAGVSTDTQY
TRBV28 | ASSGGRYSYNEQF
TRBV6-5 | ASSADRYGYT
TRBV6-5 | ASSYSGTSGGGEQF
TRBV10-3 | AISDAVGLSYEQY
TRBV9 | ASSVDLGIGEQY
TRBV19 | ASSMMDRGETQY
TRBV15 | ATSRDRVGELF
TRBV7-2 | ASSLIDLAGEETQY
TRBV9 | ASSVAGGQLYETQY
TRBV18 | ASSQANTEAF
TRBV10-3 | AISDPAGGPDTQY
TRBV7-9 | ASSLIGSGYYNEQF
TRBV27 | ASSVERNQETQY
TRBV10-3 | AISESSTARPYNTQY
TRBV25-1 | ASSERTRWETQY